The present entry profiles one T cell receptor (beta chain) with its context. Its target is unknown. Recently defined diagnostic criteria classed the Susac syndrome patients as definite or probable. The data originate from a study of CD8 T cells in Susac syndrome. Whole-study context: Of the sequenced Susac syndrome patients, six had active disease and fewer than 10 were in remission.

After extraction with the RNeasy kit, 0.5 to 1 ug of the RNA was reverse transcribed using random hexamers. The immunoSEQ assay covered 54 Vbeta and 13 Jbeta segments for CDR3. TCRdb independently ran MiXCR on the immunoSEQ multiplex PCR reads; one entry per CDR3 protein. Here the sample spans 150,000 to 200,000 distinct CDR3 sequences, around 96% being singletons. Findings and caveats of the study: TCR sequencing and HLA analysis covered a relatively small number of individuals.

Sequenced input: CD4+ T cells from PBMCs. The source is a human donor with Susac syndrome.

The CDR3 nucleotides read TGTGCCACCAGTGACCCCCCCTTGTATGAGCAGTTCTTC. Translation: CATSDPPLYEQFF. This rearrangement joins TRBV24-1 to TRBJ2-1; unclear D gene. Per the germline V gene, CDR1 is KGHDR and CDR2 is SFDVKD. The CDR3 contains 13 residues. Between the trimmed V and J ends, which lost 4 bases and 8 bases, there was a span of 11 bases.